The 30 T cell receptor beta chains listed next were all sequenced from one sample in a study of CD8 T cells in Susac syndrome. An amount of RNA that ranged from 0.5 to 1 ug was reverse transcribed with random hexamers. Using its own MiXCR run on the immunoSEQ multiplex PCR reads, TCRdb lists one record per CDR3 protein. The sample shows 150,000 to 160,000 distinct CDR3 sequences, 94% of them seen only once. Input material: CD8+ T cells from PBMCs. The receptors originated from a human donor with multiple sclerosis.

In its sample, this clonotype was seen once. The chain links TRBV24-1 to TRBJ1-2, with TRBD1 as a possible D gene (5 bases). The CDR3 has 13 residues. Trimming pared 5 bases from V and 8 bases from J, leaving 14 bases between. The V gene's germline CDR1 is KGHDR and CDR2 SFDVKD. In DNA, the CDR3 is TGTGCCACCAGTGTATCGGGGACGCGAGGCTACACCTTC. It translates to CATSVSGTRGYTF.

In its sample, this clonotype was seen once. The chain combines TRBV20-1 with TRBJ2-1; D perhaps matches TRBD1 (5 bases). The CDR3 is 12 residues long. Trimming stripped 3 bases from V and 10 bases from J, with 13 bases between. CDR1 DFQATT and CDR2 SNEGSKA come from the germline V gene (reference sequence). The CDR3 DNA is TGCAGTGCTAGGGGGCCGTTGGAAGAGCAGTTCTTC. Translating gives CSARGPLEEQFF.

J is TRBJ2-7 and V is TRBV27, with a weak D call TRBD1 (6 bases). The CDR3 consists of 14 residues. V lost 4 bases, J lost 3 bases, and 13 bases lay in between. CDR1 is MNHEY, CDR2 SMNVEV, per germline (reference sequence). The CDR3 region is CASSSGVRYYEQYF. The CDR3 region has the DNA TGTGCCAGCAGTTCAGGGGTCCGATACTACGAGCAGTACTTC.

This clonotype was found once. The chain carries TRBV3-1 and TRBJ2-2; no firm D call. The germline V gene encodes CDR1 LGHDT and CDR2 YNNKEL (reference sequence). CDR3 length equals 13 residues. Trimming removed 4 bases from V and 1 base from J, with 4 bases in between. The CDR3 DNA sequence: TGTGCCAGCAGCCGACGGAACACCGGGGAGCTGTTTTTT. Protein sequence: CASSRRNTGELFF.

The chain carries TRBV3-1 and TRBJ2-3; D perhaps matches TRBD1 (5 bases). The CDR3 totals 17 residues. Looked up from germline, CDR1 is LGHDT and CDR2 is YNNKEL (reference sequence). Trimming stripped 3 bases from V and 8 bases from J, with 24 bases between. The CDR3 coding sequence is TGTGCCAGCAGCCACCTCTCGCAGGGTCTCACCGGTGGTACGCAGTATTTT. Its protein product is CASSHLSQGLTGGTQYF.

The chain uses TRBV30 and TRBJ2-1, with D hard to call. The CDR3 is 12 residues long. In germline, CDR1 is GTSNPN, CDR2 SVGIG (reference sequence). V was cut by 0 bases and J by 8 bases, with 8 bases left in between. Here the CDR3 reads CAWSVLSYEQFF. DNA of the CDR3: TGTGCCTGGAGTGTCTTGTCTTATGAGCAGTTCTTC.

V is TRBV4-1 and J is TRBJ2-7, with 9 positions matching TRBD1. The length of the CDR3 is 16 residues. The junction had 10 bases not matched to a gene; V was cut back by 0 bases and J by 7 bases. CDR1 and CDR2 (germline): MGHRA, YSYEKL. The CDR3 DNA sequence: TGCGCCAGCAGCCAAGATCAGGGACAGGGTTCGTGGGAGCAGTACTTC. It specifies CASSQDQGQGSWEQYF.

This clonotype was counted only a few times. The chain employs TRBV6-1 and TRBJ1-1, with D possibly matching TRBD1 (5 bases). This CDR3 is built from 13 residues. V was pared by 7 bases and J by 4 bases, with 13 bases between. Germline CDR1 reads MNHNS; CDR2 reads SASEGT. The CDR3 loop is CASTTGVSTEAFF. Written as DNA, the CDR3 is TGTGCCAGCACCACGGGGGTAAGCACTGAAGCTTTCTTT.

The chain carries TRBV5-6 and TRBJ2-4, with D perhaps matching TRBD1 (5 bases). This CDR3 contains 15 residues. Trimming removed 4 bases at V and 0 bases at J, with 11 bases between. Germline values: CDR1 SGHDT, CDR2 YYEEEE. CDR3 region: CASSGRQLAKNIQYF. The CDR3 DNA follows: TGTGCCAGCAGCGGCCGACAGTTAGCCAAAAACATTCAGTACTTC.

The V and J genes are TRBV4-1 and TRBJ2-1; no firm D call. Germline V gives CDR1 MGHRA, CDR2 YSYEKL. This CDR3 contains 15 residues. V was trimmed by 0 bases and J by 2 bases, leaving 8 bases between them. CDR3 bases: TGCGCCAGCAGCCAAGAAAGGGTAACCTACAATGAGCAGTTCTTC. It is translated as CASSQERVTYNEQFF.

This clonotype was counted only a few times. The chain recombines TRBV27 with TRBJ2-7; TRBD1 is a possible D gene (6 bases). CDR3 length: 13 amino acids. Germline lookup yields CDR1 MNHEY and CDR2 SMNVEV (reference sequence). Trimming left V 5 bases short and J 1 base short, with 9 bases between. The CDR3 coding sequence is TGTGCCAGCAGTCAAACAGGGTCCTACGAGCAGTACTTC. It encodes CASSQTGSYEQYF.

CDR3 DNA: TGCAGTGCTAGAGTGGGGGGTAGGACTGAAGCTTTCTTT. As protein: CSARVGGRTEAFF. The chain employs TRBV20-1 and TRBJ1-1, with D perhaps matching TRBD1 (5 bases). This CDR3 is built from 13 residues. V was shortened by 1 base and J by 5 bases, with 11 bases between the two germline ends. Germline lookup yields CDR1 DFQATT and CDR2 SNEGSKA (reference sequence).

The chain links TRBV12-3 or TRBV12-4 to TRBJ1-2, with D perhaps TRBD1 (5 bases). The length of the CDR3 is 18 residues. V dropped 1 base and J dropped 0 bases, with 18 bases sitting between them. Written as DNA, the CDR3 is TGTGCCAGCAGTTTAGTACCGGGGGGTAGAGGAGCTAACTATGGCTACACCTTC. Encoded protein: CASSLVPGGRGANYGYTF.

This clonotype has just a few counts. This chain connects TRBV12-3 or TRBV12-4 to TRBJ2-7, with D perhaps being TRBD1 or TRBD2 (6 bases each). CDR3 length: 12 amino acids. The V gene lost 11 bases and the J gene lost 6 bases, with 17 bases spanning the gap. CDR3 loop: CASGGGSGEQYF. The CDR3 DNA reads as TGTGCCTCAGGAGGGGGGTCCGGCGAGCAGTACTTC.

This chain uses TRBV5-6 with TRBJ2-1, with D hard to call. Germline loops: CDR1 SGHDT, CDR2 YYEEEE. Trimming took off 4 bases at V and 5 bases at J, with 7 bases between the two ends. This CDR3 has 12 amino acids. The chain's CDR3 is CASSPMNNEQFF. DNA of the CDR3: TGTGCCAGCAGCCCCATGAACAATGAGCAGTTCTTC.

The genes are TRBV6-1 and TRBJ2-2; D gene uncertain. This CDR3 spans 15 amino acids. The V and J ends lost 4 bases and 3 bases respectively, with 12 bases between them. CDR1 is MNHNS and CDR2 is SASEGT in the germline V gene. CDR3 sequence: CASSASRTYTGELFF. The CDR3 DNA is TGTGCCAGCAGTGCATCCAGGACCTACACCGGGGAGCTGTTTTTT.

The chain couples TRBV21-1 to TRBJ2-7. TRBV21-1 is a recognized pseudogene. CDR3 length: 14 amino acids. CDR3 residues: CASSNFERRSEQYF. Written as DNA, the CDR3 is TGTGCCAGCAGCAATTTCGAACGAAGATCCGAGCAGTACTTC.

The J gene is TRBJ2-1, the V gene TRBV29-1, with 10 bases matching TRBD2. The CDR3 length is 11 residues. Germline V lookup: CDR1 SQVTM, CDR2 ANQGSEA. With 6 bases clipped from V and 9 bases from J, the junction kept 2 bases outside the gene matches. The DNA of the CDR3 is TGCAGCGTACTAGCGGGGACTGAGCAGTTCTTC. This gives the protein CSVLAGTEQFF.

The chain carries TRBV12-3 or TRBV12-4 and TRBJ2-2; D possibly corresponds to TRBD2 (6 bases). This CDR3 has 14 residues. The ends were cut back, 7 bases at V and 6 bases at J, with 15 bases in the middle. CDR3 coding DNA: TGTGCCAGCAACCTCGGAGGGGAGGCCGGGGAGCTGTTTTTT. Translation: CASNLGGEAGELFF.

The CDR3 sequence: CASRGQLGGEQFF. As DNA, the CDR3 is TGTGCCAGCAGGGGACAGCTGGGGGGTGAGCAGTTCTTC. This rearrangement joins TRBV9 to TRBJ2-1; weak D call: TRBD1 (7 bases). The V and J ends lost 5 bases and 9 bases respectively, with 15 bases between them. This CDR3 is 13 amino acids long. The germline V gene has CDR1 SGDLS and CDR2 YYNGEE.

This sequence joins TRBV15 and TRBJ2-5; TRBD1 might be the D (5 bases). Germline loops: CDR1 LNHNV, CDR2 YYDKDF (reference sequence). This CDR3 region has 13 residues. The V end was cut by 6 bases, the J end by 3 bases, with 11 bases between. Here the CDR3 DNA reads TGTGCCACCAGGCGATTAGGGGAAGAGACCCAGTACTTC. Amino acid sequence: CATRRLGEETQYF.

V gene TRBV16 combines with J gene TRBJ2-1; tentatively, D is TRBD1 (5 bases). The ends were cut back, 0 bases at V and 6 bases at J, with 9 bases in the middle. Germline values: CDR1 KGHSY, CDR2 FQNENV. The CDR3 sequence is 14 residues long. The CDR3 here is CASSQSRQLNEQFF. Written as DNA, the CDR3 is TGTGCCAGCAGCCAATCCCGACAGCTCAATGAGCAGTTCTTC.

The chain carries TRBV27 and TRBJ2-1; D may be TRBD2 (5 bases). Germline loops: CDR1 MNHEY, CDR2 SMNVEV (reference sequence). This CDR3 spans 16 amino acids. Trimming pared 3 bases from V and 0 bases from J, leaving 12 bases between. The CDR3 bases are TGTGCCAGCAGTTTTAGTGTCGGGAACTCCTACAATGAGCAGTTCTTC. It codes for CASSFSVGNSYNEQFF.

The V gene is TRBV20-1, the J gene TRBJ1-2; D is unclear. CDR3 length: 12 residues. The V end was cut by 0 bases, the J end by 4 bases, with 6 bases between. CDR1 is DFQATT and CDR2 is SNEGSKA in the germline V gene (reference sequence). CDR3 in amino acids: CSAREGIYGYTF. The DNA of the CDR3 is TGCAGTGCTAGAGAGGGGATCTATGGCTACACCTTC.

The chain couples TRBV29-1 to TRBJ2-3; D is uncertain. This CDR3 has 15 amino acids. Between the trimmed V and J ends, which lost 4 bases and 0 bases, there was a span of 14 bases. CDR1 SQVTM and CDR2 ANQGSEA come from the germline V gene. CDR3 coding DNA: TGCAGCGTTGTTATTGTAACAACTAGCACAGATACGCAGTATTTT. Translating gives CSVVIVTTSTDTQYF.

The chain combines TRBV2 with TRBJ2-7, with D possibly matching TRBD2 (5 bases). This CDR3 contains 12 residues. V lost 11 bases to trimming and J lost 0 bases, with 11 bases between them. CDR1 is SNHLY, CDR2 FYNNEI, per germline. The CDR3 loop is CAVETSSYEQYF. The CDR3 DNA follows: TGTGCCGTCGAAACTAGCTCCTACGAGCAGTACTTC.

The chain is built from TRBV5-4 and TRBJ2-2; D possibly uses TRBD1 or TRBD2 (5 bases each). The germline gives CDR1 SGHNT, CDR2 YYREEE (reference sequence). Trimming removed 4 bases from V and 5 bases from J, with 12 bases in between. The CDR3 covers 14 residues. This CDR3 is CASSPWDATGELFF. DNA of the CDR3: TGTGCCAGCAGCCCCTGGGACGCGACCGGGGAGCTGTTTTTT.

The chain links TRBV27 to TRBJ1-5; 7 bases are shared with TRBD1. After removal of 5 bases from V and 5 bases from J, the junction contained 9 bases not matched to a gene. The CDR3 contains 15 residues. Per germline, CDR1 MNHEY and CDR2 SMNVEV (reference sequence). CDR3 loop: CASSPTWTGDQPQHF. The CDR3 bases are TGTGCCAGCAGTCCCACCTGGACAGGAGATCAGCCCCAGCATTTT.

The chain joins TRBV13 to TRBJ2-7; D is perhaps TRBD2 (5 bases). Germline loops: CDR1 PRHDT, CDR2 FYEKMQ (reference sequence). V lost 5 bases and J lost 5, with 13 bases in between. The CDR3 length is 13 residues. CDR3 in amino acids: CASSPRGRDEQYF. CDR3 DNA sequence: TGTGCCAGCAGCCCCCGGGGAAGGGACGAGCAGTACTTC.

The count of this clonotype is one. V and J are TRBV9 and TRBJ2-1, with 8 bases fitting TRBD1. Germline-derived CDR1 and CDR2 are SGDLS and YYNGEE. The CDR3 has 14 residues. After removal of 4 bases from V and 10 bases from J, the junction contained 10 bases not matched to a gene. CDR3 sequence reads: CASSPTGVEGEQFF. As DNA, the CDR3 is TGTGCCAGCAGCCCGACAGGGGTAGAGGGGGAGCAGTTCTTC.